This T cell receptor (beta chain) came from a study of blood T cells in healthy people across ages. CDR3 length: 12 amino acids. Trimming removed 11 bases from V and 4 bases from J, with 14 bases in between. Study-wide results and caveats: Researchers said unsorted PBMCs prevented a conclusive naive versus antigen-experienced comparison. The long-lived group displayed more naive CD4+ cells, plus higher diversity, than the aged donors did.

In regard to this clonotype: Its matching antigen is unknown.

Next came a second PCR, run for about 6 to 11 cycles, which used a sample-barcoded 5' primer along with a J-beta primer mix. TCRdb reprocessed the 5' RACE reads via MiXCR and lists one record per CDR3 protein. The sample comprises about 760,000 distinct CDR3 sequences, approximately 60% of which are singletons, and 20% to 30% rests with the top ten. The sequencing input was blood. The receptor's source is a man aged 35 to 55 in good health. V usage is TRBV12-3 or TRBV12-4 and J usage is TRBJ1-2; D not resolved. The CDR3 reads CAATGSSYGYTF. The CDR3 DNA sequence: TGTGCCGCAACGGGCAGTTCCTATGGCTACACCTTC.